The T cell receptor beta chain under discussion was sequenced for a study of blood T cell repertoires in COVID-19. Study-wide context: There were acute and convalescent COVID-19 samples, and they came from the United States, Italy and Spain.

For recovered donors of Cohort 3, there were two negative PCRs, clearance, or symptom resolution. Only one count was recorded for this clone. Assay used: immunoSEQ multiplex PCR; TCRdb lists only in-frame clones, some missing. The sample holds hundreds of thousands of clones, approximately 86% seen once. The ends lost 6 bases at V and 3 bases at J; junction bases unmatched: 7. The CDR3 sequence is 16 residues long. The germline V gene has CDR1 SNHLY and CDR2 FYNNEI. This TCR came from a woman aged 45 to 65 who had recovered from COVID-19. V usage is TRBV2 and J usage is TRBJ2-7; TRBD2 agrees at 14 bases. Sample: PBMCs or T cells enriched from blood (not recorded which). Written as DNA, the CDR3 is TGTGCCAGCAGAGCAACAGGGACTAGCGGGAGCTACGAGCAGTACTTC. Residues: CASRATGTSGSYEQYF.